This TCR beta chain was sequenced for a study of human T cells and chemical hapten exposure. Study at large: During the approximately 24-week study period, patients had diphenylcyclopropenone applied to the scalp every week.

The CDR3 consists of 15 residues. V lost 3 bases and J lost 8, with 17 bases in between. The V gene's germline CDR1 is KGHSH and CDR2 LQKENI. Time point reported: pre-sensitization, week 0. Specified treatment: therapeutic diphenylcyclopropenone sensitization with weekly scalp DPC. MiXCR, applied by TCRdb to the RACE reads, yields one record per CDR3 protein. This sample has 300,000 to 450,000 distinct CDR3 sequences, with 5% to 6.5% found just once. This receptor was taken from a woman aged 50 to 60 with alopecia areata. Some clones in this sample may be carry-over from other donors' samples. Here the sequenced sample was whole blood, taken in connection with sensitization to the hapten diphenylcyclopropenone (DPC). V and J are TRBV18 and TRBJ1-5; a weak D match, TRBD1 (6 bases). CDR3 sequence (DNA): TGTGCCAGCTCACCGGGACATCATTTGATGGAGCCCCAGCATTTT. It yields the protein CASSPGHHLMEPQHF.